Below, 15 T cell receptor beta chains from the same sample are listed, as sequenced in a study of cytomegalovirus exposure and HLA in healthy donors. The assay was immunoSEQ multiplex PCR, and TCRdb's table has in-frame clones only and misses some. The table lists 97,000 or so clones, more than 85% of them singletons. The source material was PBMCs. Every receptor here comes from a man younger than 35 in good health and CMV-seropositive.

The CDR3 sequence is CASSLALSGGYTGELFF. The CDR3 DNA sequence: TGTGCCAGCAGCTTGGCCTTGAGCGGGGGTTACACCGGGGAGCTGTTTTTT. The chain combines TRBV5-6 with TRBJ2-2, with TRBD2 identical over 8 bases. The junction had 7 bases not matched to a gene; V was cut back by 0 bases and J by 3 bases. The CDR3 is 17 amino acids. Germline V lookup: CDR1 SGHDT, CDR2 YYEEEE. Based on the CDR3 plus reference TRBV5-6 and TRBJ2-2, the full variable domain is DAGVTQSPTHLIKTRGQQVTLRCSPKSGHDTVSWYQQALGQGPQFIFQYYEEEERQRGNFPDRFSGHQFPNYSSELNVNALLLGDSALYLCASSLALSGGYTGELFFGEGSRLTVL.

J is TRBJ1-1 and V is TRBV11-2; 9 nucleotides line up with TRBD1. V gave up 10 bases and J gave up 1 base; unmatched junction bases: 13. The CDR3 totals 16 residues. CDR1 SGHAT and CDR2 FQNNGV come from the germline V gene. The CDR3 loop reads CATRKQGASTNTEAFF. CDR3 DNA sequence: TGTGCCACGCGCAAACAGGGGGCCTCAACGAACACTGAAGCTTTCTTT.

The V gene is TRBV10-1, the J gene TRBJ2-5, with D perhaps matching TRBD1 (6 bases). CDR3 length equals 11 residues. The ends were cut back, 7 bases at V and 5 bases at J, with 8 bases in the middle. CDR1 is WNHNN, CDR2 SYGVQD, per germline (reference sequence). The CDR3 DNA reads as TGCGCCAGCACAGGGGAGGAGACCCAGTACTTC. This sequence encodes CASTGEETQYF.

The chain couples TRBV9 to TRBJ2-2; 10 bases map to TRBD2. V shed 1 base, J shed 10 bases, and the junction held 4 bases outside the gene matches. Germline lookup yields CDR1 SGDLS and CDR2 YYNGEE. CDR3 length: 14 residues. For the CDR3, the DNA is TGTGCCAGCAGCGTACTAGCGGGAGTGTCGGAGCTGTTTTTT. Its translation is CASSVLAGVSELFF.

This chain's CDR3 is CAISEFWGRGGQGEQFF. As DNA, the CDR3 is TGTGCCATCAGTGAGTTTTGGGGGCGAGGGGGACAAGGTGAGCAGTTCTTC. This rearrangement joins TRBV10-3 to TRBJ2-1; perhaps TRBD1 as D (6 bases). V shed 1 base and J shed 9 bases, with 22 bases lying between them. This CDR3 is built from 17 residues. CDR1 ENHRY and CDR2 SYGVKD come from the germline V gene.

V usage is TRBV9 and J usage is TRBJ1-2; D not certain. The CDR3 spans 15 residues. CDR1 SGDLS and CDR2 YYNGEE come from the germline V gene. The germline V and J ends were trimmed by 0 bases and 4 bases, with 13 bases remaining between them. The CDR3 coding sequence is TGTGCCAGCAGCGTAGAAGGCTCGACTTCCTATGGCTACACCTTC. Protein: CASSVEGSTSYGYTF.

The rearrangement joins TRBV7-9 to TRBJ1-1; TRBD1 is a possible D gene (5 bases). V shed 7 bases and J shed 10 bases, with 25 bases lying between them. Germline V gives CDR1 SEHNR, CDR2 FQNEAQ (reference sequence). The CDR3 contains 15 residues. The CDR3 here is CASTTLRGGELAAFF. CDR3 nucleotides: TGTGCCAGCACCACTCTGAGGGGCGGGGAGCTGGCAGCTTTCTTT.

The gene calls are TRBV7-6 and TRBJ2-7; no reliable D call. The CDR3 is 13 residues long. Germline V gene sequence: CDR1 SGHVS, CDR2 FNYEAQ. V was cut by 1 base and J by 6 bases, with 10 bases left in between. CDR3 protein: CASSLEPQAEQYF. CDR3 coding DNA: TGTGCCAGCAGCTTAGAACCTCAGGCCGAGCAGTACTTC.

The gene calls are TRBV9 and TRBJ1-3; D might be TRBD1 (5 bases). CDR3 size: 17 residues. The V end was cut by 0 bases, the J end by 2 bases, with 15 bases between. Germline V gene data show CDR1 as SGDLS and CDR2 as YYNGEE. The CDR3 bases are TGTGCCAGCAGCGTAGCTTGGGGCGATCAGGCTGGAAACACCATATATTTT. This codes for CASSVAWGDQAGNTIYF.

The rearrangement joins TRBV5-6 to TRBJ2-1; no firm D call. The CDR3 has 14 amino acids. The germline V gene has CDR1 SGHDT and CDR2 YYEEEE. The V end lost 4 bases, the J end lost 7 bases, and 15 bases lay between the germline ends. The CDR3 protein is CASSRYTALNEQFF. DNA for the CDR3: TGTGCCAGCAGCCGTTATACAGCTTTGAATGAGCAGTTCTTC.

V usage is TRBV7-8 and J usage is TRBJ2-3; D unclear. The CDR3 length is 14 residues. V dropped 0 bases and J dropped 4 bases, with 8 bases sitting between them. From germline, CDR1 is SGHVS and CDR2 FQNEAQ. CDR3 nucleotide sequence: TGTGCCAGCAGCTTAGCCCTTGGAGCAGATACGCAGTATTTT. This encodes CASSLALGADTQYF.

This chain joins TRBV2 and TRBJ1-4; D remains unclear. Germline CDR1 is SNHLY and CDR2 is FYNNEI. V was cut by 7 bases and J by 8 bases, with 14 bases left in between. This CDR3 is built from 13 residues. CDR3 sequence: CASKREGNEKLFF. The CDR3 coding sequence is TGTGCCAGCAAGCGCGAGGGAAACGAAAAACTGTTTTTT.

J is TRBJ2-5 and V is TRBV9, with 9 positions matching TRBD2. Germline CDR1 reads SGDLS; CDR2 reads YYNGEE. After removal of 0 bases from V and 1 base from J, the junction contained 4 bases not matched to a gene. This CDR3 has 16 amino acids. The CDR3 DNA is TGTGCCAGCAGCGTAGGGGGGACTAGCCTCCAAGAGACCCAGTACTTC. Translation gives CASSVGGTSLQETQYF.

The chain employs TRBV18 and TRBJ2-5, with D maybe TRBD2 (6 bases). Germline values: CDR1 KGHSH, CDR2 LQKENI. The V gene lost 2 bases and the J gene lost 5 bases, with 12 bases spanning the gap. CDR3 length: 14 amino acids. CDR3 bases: TGTGCCAGCTCACCAATGGGGGGTCCGGAGACCCAGTACTTC. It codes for CASSPMGGPETQYF. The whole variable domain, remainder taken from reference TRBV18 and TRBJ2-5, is NAGVMQNPRHLVRRRGQEARLRCSPMKGHSHVYWYRQLPEEGLKFMVYLQKENIIDESGMPKERFSAEFPKEGPSILRIQQVVRGDSAAYFCASSPMGGPETQYFGPGTRLLVL.

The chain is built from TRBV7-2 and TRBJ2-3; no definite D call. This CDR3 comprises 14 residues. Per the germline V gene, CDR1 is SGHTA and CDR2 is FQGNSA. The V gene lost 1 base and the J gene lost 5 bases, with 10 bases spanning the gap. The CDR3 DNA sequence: TGTGCCAGCAGCTTAGTCTTACGCGAAGATACGCAGTATTTT. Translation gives CASSLVLREDTQYF.